The T cell receptor (beta chain) under discussion was sequenced for a study of blood T cell repertoires in COVID-19. This CDR3 contains 14 residues. Germline CDR1 reads SGHTA; CDR2 reads FQGNSA. J gave up 9 bases and V 8 bases, and 14 bases lay outside the gene matches. Assay used: immunoSEQ multiplex PCR; TCRdb lists only in-frame clones, some missing. The table includes 200,000 to 250,000 clones, roughly 86% detected once. This clone was recorded once. The chain couples TRBV7-2 to TRBJ2-5; 8 bases are shared with TRBD2. This clonotype was sampled from a woman aged 55-75 years with acute or convalescent COVID-19. The source material was peripheral blood. The CDR3 DNA reads TGTGCCAGCGCATTTATTACGGGAGGGCCGCCCCAGTACTTC. It specifies CASAFITGGPPQYF.